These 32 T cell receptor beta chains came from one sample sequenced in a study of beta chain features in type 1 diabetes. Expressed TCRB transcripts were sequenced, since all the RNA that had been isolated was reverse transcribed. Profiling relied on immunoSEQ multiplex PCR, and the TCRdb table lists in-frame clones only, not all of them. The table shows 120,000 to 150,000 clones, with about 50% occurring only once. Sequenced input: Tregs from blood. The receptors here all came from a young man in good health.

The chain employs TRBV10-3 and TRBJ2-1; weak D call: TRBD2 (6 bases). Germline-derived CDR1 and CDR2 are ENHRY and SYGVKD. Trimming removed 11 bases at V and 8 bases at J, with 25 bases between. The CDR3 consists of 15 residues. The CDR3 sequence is CASTSGLNFVHEQFF. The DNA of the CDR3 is TGTGCCTCGACAAGCGGGCTAAACTTCGTCCATGAGCAGTTCTTC.

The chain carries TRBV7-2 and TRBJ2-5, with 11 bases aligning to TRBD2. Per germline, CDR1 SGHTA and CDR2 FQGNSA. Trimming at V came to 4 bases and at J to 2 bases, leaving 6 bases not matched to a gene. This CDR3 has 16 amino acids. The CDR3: CASSSRLAGTQETQYF. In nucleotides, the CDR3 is TGTGCCAGCAGCTCCCGACTAGCGGGGACGCAAGAGACCCAGTACTTC.

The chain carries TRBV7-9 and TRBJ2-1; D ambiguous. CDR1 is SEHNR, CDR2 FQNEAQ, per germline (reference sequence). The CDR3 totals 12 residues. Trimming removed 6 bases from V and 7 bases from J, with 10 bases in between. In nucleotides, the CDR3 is TGTGCCAGCAGGCGTAGAGAGAATGAGCAGTTCTTC. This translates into CASRRRENEQFF.

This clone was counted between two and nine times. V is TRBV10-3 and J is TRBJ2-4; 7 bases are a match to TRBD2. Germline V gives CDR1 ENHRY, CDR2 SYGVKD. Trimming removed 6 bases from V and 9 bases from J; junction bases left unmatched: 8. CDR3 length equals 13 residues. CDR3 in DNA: TGTGCCATCAGCAGCGGGGAGCCAGTCATTCAGTACTTC. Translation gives CAISSGEPVIQYF.

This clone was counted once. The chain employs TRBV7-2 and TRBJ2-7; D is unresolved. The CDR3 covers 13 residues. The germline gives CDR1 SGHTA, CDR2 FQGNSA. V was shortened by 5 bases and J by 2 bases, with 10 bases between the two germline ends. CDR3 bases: TGTGCCAGCAGCCAGGATCTTACCTACGAGCAGTACTTC. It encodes CASSQDLTYEQYF.

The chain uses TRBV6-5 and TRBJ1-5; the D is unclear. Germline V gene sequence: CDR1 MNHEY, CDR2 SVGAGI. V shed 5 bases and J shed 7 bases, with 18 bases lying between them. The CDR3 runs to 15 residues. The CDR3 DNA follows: TGTGCCAGCAGTCCCCTGGTCAGTGTCCAACAGCCCCAGCATTTT. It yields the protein CASSPLVSVQQPQHF.

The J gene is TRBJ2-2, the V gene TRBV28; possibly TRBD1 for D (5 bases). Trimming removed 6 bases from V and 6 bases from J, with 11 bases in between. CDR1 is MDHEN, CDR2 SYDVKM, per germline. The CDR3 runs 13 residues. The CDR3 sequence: CASSLRGAGELFF. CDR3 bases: TGTGCCAGCAGCCTAAGGGGTGCCGGGGAGCTGTTTTTT.

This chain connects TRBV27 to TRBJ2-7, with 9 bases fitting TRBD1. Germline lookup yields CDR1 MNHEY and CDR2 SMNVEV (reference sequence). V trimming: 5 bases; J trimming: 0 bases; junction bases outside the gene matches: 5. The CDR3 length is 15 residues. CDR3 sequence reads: CASSHRGRLSYEQYF. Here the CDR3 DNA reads TGTGCCAGCAGTCACAGGGGGCGTCTCTCCTACGAGCAGTACTTC.

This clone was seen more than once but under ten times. For the CDR3, the DNA is TGCGCCAGCAGCTTAGGACACCGCTCTGGAAACACCATATATTTT. This sequence encodes CASSLGHRSGNTIYF. V and J are TRBV5-1 and TRBJ1-3; TRBD1 is a possible D gene (5 bases). Germline V gene data show CDR1 as SGHRS and CDR2 as YFSETQ. The CDR3 is 15 amino acids. Trimming left V 2 bases short and J 0 bases short, with 9 bases between.

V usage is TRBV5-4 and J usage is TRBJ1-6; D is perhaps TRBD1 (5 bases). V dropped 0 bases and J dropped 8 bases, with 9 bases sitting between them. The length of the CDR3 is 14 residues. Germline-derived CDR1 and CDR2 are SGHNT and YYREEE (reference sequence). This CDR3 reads CASSLEGRDSPLHF. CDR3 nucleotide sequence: TGTGCCAGCAGCTTGGAGGGGAGGGATTCACCCCTCCACTTT.

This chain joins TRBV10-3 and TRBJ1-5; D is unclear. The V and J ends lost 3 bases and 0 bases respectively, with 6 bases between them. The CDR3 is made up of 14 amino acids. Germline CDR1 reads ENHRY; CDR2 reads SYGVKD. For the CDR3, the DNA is TGTGCCATCAGTGACAGGTATAGCAATCAGCCCCAGCATTTT. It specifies CAISDRYSNQPQHF.

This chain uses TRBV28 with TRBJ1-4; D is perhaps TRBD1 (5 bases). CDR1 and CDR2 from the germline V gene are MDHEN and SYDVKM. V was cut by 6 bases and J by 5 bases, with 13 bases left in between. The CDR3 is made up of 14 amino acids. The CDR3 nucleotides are TGTGCCAGCAGACTTATGGAGGGGAATGAAAAACTGTTTTTT. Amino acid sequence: CASRLMEGNEKLFF.

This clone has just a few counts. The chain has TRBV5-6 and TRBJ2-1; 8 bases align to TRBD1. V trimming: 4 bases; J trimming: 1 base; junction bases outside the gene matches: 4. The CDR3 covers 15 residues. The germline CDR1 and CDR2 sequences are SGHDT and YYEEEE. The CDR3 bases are TGTGCCAGCAGCCGGACAGGGATGTCCTACAATGAGCAGTTCTTC. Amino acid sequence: CASSRTGMSYNEQFF.

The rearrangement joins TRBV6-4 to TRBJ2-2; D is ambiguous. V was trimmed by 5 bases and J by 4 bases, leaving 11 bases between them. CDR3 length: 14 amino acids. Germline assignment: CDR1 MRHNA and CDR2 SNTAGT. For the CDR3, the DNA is TGTGCCAGCAGTAGAACTACCGTCACCGGGGAGCTGTTTTTT. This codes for CASSRTTVTGELFF.

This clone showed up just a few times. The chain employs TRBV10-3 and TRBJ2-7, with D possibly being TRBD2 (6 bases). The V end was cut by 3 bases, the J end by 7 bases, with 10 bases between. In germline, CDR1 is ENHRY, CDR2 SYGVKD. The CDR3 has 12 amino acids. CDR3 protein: CAISDGAGEQYF. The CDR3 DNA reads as TGTGCCATCAGTGATGGGGCGGGGGAGCAGTACTTC.

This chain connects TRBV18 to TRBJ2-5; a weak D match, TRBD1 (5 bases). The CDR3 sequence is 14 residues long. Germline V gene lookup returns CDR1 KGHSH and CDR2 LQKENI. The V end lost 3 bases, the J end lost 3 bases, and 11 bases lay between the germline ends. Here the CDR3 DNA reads TGTGCCAGCTCACCTAACCCCAGGGAAGAGACCCAGTACTTC. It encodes CASSPNPREETQYF. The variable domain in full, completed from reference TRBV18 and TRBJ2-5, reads NAGVMQNPRHLVRRRGQEARLRCSPMKGHSHVYWYRQLPEEGLKFMVYLQKENIIDESGMPKERFSAEFPKEGPSILRIQQVVRGDSAAYFCASSPNPREETQYFGPGTRLLVL.

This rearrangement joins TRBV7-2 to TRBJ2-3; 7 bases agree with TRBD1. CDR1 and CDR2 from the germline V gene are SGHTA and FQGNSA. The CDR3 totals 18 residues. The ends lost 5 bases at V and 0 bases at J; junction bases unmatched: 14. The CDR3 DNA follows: TGTGCCAGCAGCCCCCGTGGCAGGGGGAGTTATAGCACAGATACGCAGTATTTT. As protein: CASSPRGRGSYSTDTQYF.

DNA of the CDR3: TGTGCCAGCAGCCCAGGGGGACTAGCTCTGTTCTTC. It encodes CASSPGGLALFF. V is TRBV27 and J is TRBJ2-1, with 9 bases matching TRBD2. Trimming cost V 6 bases and J 15 bases; bases outside gene matches: 9. Germline V gene sequence: CDR1 MNHEY, CDR2 SMNVEV (reference sequence). The CDR3 runs 12 residues.

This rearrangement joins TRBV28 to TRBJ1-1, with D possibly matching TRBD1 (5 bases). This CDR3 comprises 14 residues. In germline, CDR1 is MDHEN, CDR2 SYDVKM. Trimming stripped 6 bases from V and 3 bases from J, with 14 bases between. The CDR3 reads CASREVGLYTEAFF. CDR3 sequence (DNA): TGTGCCAGCAGGGAAGTGGGACTGTACACTGAAGCTTTCTTT. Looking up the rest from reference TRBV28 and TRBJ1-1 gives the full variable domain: DVKVTQSSRYLVKRTGEKVFLECVQDMDHENMFWYRQDPGLGLRLIYFSYDVKMKEKGDIPEGYSVSREKKERFSLILESASTNQTSMYLCASREVGLYTEAFFGQGTRLTVV.

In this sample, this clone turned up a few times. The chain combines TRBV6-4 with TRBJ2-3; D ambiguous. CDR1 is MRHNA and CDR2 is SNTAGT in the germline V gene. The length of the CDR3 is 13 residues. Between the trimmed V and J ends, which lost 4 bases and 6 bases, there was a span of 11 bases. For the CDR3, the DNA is TGTGCCAGCAGTGTAATAGCCCGTGATACGCAGTATTTT. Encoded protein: CASSVIARDTQYF.

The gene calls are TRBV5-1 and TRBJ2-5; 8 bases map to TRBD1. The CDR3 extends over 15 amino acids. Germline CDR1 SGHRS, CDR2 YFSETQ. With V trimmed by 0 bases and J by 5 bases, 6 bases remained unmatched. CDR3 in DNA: TGCGCCAGCAGCTTGGGACAGGGGTACGGGGAGACCCAGTACTTC. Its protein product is CASSLGQGYGETQYF.

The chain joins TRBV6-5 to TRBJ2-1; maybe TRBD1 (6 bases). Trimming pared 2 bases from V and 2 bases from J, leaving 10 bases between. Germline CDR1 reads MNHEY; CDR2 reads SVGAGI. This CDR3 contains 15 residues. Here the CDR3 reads CASSYGGTTYNEQFF. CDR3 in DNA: TGTGCCAGCAGTTACGGGGGCACGACCTACAATGAGCAGTTCTTC.

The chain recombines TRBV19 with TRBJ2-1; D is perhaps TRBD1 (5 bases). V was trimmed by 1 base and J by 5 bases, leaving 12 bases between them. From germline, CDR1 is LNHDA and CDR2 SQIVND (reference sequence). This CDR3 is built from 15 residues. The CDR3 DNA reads TGTGCCAGTAGTATAGTTCACAGGTCCCACAATGAGCAGTTCTTC. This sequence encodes CASSIVHRSHNEQFF.

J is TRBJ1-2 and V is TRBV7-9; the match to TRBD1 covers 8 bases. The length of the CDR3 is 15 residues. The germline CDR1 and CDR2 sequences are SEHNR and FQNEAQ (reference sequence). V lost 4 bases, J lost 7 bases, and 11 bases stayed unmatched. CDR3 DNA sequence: TGTGCCAGCAGCTCTCGGACGGACAGGGCGGTTGGCTACACCTTC. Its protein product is CASSSRTDRAVGYTF.

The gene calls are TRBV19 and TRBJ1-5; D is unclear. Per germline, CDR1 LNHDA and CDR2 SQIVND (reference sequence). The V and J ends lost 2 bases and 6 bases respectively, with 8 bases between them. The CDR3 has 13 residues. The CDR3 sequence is CASSIRFGQPQHF. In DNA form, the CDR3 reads TGTGCCAGTAGTATAAGATTCGGTCAGCCCCAGCATTTT.

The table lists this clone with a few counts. CDR3 protein: CASNGGGAGAFF. In DNA, the CDR3 is TGTGCCAGCAACGGGGGAGGGGCAGGAGCTTTCTTT. This rearrangement joins TRBV7-9 to TRBJ1-1; D is perhaps TRBD1 (5 bases). Per the germline V gene, CDR1 is SEHNR and CDR2 is FQNEAQ (reference sequence). V was clipped by 7 bases and J by 10 bases, with 16 bases between them. CDR3 length: 12 amino acids.

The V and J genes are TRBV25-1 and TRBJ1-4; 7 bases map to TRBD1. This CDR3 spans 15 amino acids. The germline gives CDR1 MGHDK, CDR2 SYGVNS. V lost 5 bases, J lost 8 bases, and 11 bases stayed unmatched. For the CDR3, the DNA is TGTGCCAGCAGTCGTAACAGGGGTATCTGGGAAAAACTGTTTTTT. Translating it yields CASSRNRGIWEKLFF.

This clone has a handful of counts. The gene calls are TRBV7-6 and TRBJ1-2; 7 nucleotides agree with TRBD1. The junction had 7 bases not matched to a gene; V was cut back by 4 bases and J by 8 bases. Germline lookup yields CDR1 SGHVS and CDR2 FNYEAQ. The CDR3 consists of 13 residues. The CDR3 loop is CASSSRGLGGYTF. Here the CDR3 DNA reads TGTGCCAGCAGCTCTAGGGGGCTCGGGGGCTACACCTTC.

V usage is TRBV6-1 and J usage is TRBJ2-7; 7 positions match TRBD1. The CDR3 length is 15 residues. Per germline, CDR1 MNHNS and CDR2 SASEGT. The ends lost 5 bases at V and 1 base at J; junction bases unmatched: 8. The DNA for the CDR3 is TGTGCCAGCAGTCACAGGGGCCACCTTTCCTACGAGCAGTACTTC. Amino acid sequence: CASSHRGHLSYEQYF.

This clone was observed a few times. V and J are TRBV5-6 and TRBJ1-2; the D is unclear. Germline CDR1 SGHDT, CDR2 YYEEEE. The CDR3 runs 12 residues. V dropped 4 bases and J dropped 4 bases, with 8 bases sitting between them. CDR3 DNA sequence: TGTGCCAGCAGCCGGGTAATCTATGGCTACACCTTC. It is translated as CASSRVIYGYTF. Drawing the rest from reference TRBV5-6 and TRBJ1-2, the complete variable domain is DAGVTQSPTHLIKTRGQQVTLRCSPKSGHDTVSWYQQALGQGPQFIFQYYEEEERQRGNFPDRFSGHQFPNYSSELNVNALLLGDSALYLCASSRVIYGYTFGSGTRLTVV.

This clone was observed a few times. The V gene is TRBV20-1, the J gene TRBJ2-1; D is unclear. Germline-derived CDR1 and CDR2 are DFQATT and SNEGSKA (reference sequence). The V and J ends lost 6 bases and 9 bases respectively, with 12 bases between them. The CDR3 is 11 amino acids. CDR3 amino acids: CSASPRSEQFF. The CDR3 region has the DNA TGCAGTGCGAGTCCAAGGAGTGAGCAGTTCTTC.

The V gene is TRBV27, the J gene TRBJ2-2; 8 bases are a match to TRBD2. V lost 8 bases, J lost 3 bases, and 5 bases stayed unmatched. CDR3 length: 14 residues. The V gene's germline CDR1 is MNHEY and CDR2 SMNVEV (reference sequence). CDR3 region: CASSSGSYTGELFF. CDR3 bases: TGTGCCAGCTCCAGCGGGAGTTACACCGGGGAGCTGTTTTTT.